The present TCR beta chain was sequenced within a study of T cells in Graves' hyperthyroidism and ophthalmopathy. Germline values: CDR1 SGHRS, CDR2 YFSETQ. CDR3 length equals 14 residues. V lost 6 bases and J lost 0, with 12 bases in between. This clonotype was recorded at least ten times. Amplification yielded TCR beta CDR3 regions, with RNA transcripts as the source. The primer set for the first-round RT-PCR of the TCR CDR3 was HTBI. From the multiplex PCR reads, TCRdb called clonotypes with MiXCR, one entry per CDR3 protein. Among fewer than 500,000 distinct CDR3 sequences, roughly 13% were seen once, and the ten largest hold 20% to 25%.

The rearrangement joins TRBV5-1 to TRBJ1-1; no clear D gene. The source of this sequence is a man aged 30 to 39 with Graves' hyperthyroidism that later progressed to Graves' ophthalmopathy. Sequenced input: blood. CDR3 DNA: TGCGCCAGCACCGAATCGTGGCTGAACACTGAAGCTTTCTTT. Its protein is CASTESWLNTEAFF.